These 28 T cell receptor beta chains came from one sample sequenced in a study of regulatory T cells in long-lasting Graves disease. Time point denoted: persistent/refractory GD, antithyroid drugs over 5 years with positive TRAb. PBMCs were the source of the RNA used for TCR sequencing. iRepertoire HTBI primers and Arm-PCR of CDR3 regions built TCR beta libraries. TCRdb reprocessed the multiplex PCR reads via MiXCR and lists one record per CDR3 protein. The table has around 460,000 distinct CDR3 sequences, 20% to 25% seen once. Sequenced here: peripheral blood mononuclear cells (PBMCs), sampled when the disease was refractory, from a patient treated with antithyroid drugs. These receptors were obtained from a female donor with Graves disease.

In nucleotides, the CDR3 is TGTGCCTGGACCGTACTGGACGTTGCCTCTGGGGCCAACGTCCTGACTTTC. Protein: CAWTVLDVASGANVLTF. The chain uses TRBV30 and TRBJ2-6, with D unresolved. The CDR3 extends over 17 amino acids. The germline V gene encodes CDR1 GTSNPN and CDR2 SVGIG (reference sequence). Trimming removed 4 bases at V and 0 bases at J, with 16 bases between. The entire variable domain, with the rest obtained from reference TRBV30 and TRBJ2-6, is as follows: SQTIHQWPATLVQPVGSPLSLECTVEGTSNPNLYWYRQAAGRGLQLLFYSVGIGQISSEVPQNLSASRPQDRQFILSSKKLLLSDSGFYLCAWTVLDVASGANVLTFGAGSRLTVL.

This clonotype has a count of ten or more. The chain has TRBV6-5 and TRBJ2-7; D unresolved. The CDR3 is 13 amino acids. CDR1 is MNHEY, CDR2 SVGAGI, per germline. V lost 2 bases, J lost 9 bases, and 14 bases lay in between. CDR3 DNA: TGTGCCAGCAGTTACGCCTCAAGCCCTGGGCAGTACTTC. This translates into CASSYASSPGQYF.

This clonotype was counted between two and nine times. The V call is TRBV28, the J call TRBJ1-5, with D possibly TRBD1 on 5 matching bases. CDR3 size: 16 residues. V was clipped by 6 bases and J by 3 bases, with 18 bases between them. CDR1 and CDR2 from the germline V gene are MDHEN and SYDVKM. The CDR3 nucleotides are TGTGCCAGCAGACTATTGGTGACAGACACCAATCAGCCCCAGCATTTT. It yields the protein CASRLLVTDTNQPQHF.

There are many counts of this clonotype. The rearrangement uses TRBV28 and TRBJ1-6, with a tentative D call TRBD1 (6 bases). Trimming left V 5 bases short and J 9 bases short, with 17 bases between. This CDR3 has 15 residues. The germline CDR1 and CDR2 sequences are MDHEN and SYDVKM. CDR3 residues: CASSPRIRGSSPLHF. CDR3 in DNA: TGTGCCAGCAGTCCTCGGATCAGGGGAAGTTCACCCCTCCACTTT.

This clonotype was recorded at least ten times. The chain is built from TRBV3-1 and TRBJ2-7; 7 bases map to TRBD1. This CDR3 has 13 residues. With V trimmed by 4 bases and J by 6 bases, 6 bases remained unmatched. The germline V gene has CDR1 LGHDT and CDR2 YNNKEL (reference sequence). In nucleotides, the CDR3 is TGTGCCAGCAGCCTAGGGACAGCCTCCGAGCAGTACTTC. Protein product: CASSLGTASEQYF.

This clonotype turned up a few times. The rearrangement uses TRBV20-1 and TRBJ2-7; TRBD2 aligns across 7 bases. After removal of 3 bases from V and 0 bases from J, the junction contained 5 bases not matched to a gene. This CDR3 region has 14 residues. The germline V gene has CDR1 DFQATT and CDR2 SNEGSKA (reference sequence). The CDR3 here is CSARGLLDSYEQYF. The CDR3 coding sequence is TGCAGTGCTAGGGGACTACTCGACTCCTACGAGCAGTACTTC.

The chain uses TRBV6-1 and TRBJ2-5; tentatively, D is TRBD2 (6 bases). The CDR3 has 14 residues. Trimming removed 3 bases from V and 7 bases from J, with 15 bases in between. The germline V gene has CDR1 MNHNS and CDR2 SASEGT. The CDR3 protein is CASSDTTLEGTQYF. The CDR3 DNA follows: TGTGCCAGCAGTGACACCACTTTGGAGGGGACCCAGTACTTC.

This clonotype was detected many times. The V and J genes are TRBV15 and TRBJ2-4, with 8 bases aligning to TRBD1. The V gene end was trimmed by 4 bases and the J gene end by 0 bases; junction bases not matched to a gene: 17. CDR1 is LNHNV and CDR2 is YYDKDF in the germline V gene (reference sequence). CDR3 length: 20 amino acids. CDR3 sequence: CATSKSGGTGGPIAKNIQYF. In nucleotides, the CDR3 is TGTGCCACCAGCAAGAGCGGCGGGACAGGCGGCCCTATAGCCAAAAACATTCAGTACTTC.

V is TRBV14 and J is TRBJ1-6, with D perhaps TRBD1 (5 bases). The V and J ends lost 2 bases and 7 bases respectively, with 9 bases between them. Per germline, CDR1 SGHDN and CDR2 FVKESK. This CDR3 region has 14 residues. The CDR3 here is CASSQSGYNSPLHF. CDR3 DNA: TGTGCCAGCAGCCAATCAGGGTACAATTCACCCCTCCACTTT.

This clonotype was recorded at least ten times. The V call is TRBV7-9, the J call TRBJ1-4; D is perhaps TRBD1 (5 bases). The CDR3 totals 13 residues. The V gene lost 6 bases and the J gene lost 8 bases, with 13 bases spanning the gap. Looked up from germline, CDR1 is SEHNR and CDR2 is FQNEAQ (reference sequence). The CDR3 reads CASSGGLEEKLFF. The CDR3 DNA is TGTGCCAGCAGTGGGGGATTGGAAGAAAAACTGTTTTTT.

This chain connects TRBV19 to TRBJ1-2; D call uncertain. Looked up from germline, CDR1 is LNHDA and CDR2 is SQIVND (reference sequence). With 10 bases removed from V and 8 bases from J, the gap between germline ends came to 14 bases. The CDR3 loop spans 11 amino acids. The chain's CDR3 is CAIHGVGGYTF. In DNA form, the CDR3 reads TGTGCCATCCACGGGGTTGGCGGCTACACCTTC.

This clonotype was recorded a few times. The chain has TRBV6-5 and TRBJ2-7; 8 bases are shared with TRBD2. CDR3 length: 16 amino acids. With 0 bases clipped from V and 6 bases from J, the junction kept 10 bases outside the gene matches. Germline CDR1 and CDR2: MNHEY and SVGAGI. The CDR3 reads CASSYSDTSGALEQYF. As DNA, the CDR3 is TGTGCCAGCAGTTACTCGGATACTAGCGGAGCCCTCGAGCAGTACTTC.

This clonotype was observed many times. The rearrangement links TRBV19 to TRBJ2-7, with D perhaps TRBD1 or TRBD2 (5 bases each). CDR3 length: 15 amino acids. CDR1 LNHDA and CDR2 SQIVND come from the germline V gene (reference sequence). Between the trimmed V and J ends, which lost 1 base and 1 base, there was a span of 11 bases. CDR3 loop: CASSIGSEGSYEQYF. The DNA of the CDR3 is TGTGCCAGTAGTATAGGTTCCGAGGGGTCCTACGAGCAGTACTTC.

This clonotype has a count of ten or more. This chain connects TRBV11-2 to TRBJ2-7; no firm D call. There are 15 residues in the CDR3. Germline lookup yields CDR1 SGHAT and CDR2 FQNNGV. V was shortened by 1 base and J by 1 base, with 11 bases between the two germline ends. The CDR3 sequence is CASSLAPDTSYEQYF. The CDR3 region has the DNA TGTGCCAGCAGCTTAGCGCCCGACACGTCCTACGAGCAGTACTTC. The complete variable domain, with remaining parts taken from reference TRBV11-2 and TRBJ2-7, reads EAGVAQSPRYKIIEKRQSVAFWCNPISGHATLYWYQQILGQGPKLLIQFQNNGVVDDSQLPKDRFSAERLKGVDSTLKIQPAKLEDSAVYLCASSLAPDTSYEQYFGPGTRLTVT.

This clonotype was seen more than once but under ten times. V usage is TRBV29-1 and J usage is TRBJ2-7; no reliable D call. The V and J ends lost 2 bases and 4 bases respectively, with 15 bases between them. Germline V gene data show CDR1 as SQVTM and CDR2 as ANQGSEA. The CDR3 is 14 residues long. CDR3 coding DNA: TGCAGCGTTGAATCCCAGGAATTCAAATACGAGCAGTACTTC. This gives the protein CSVESQEFKYEQYF.

This clonotype was picked up many times. V is TRBV7-2 and J is TRBJ2-4, with 10 bases that match TRBD1. Per germline, CDR1 SGHTA and CDR2 FQGNSA. V lost 5 bases to trimming and J lost 2 bases; unmatched junction nucleotides: 6. This CDR3 has 16 amino acids. The CDR3: CASSRDRGLTKNIQYF. DNA of the CDR3: TGTGCCAGCAGCAGGGACAGGGGACTTACCAAAAACATTCAGTACTTC.

The table lists this clonotype with many counts. The rearrangement uses TRBV12-3 or TRBV12-4 and TRBJ2-7, with D uncertain. The CDR3 is made up of 12 amino acids. V dropped 6 bases and J dropped 6 bases, with 12 bases sitting between them. The DNA of the CDR3 is TGTGCCAGCAGAGTGGTCTATGGCGAGCAGTACTTC. Its protein is CASRVVYGEQYF.

This clonotype was picked up a small number of times. V and J are TRBV7-2 and TRBJ2-1; possible D gene TRBD1, 6 bases. The CDR3 has 16 amino acids. Trimming removed 4 bases from V and 6 bases from J, with 19 bases in between. Germline V gene sequence: CDR1 SGHTA, CDR2 FQGNSA. The CDR3 sequence: CASSWAGAQNINEQFF. The CDR3 DNA is TGTGCCAGCAGCTGGGCAGGGGCGCAGAACATCAATGAGCAGTTCTTC.

This chain joins TRBV6-1 and TRBJ2-7, with 8 bases that match TRBD1. The V and J ends lost 4 bases and 0 bases, in that order; junction bases with no gene match: 5. This CDR3 comprises 15 residues. CDR1 and CDR2 (germline): MNHNS, SASEGT. CDR3 nucleotide sequence: TGTGCCAGCAGTGGGACAGGGAAAGGCTCCTACGAGCAGTACTTC. This codes for CASSGTGKGSYEQYF.

V gene TRBV12-3 or TRBV12-4 combines with J gene TRBJ2-4; 9 nucleotides agree with TRBD1. The CDR3 has 17 residues. V dropped 3 bases and J dropped 0; count of bases not matched to a gene: 6. CDR3: CASSFRTGAIAKNIQYF. CDR3 coding DNA: TGTGCCAGCAGTTTCAGGACAGGGGCGATAGCCAAAAACATTCAGTACTTC.

This clonotype was seen many times. This chain joins TRBV29-1 and TRBJ1-1; D not resolved. Germline V CDR1 and CDR2: SQVTM, ANQGSEA. The CDR3 spans 10 residues. V lost 3 bases to trimming and J lost 11 bases, with 10 bases between them. For the CDR3, the DNA is TGCAGCGTTGACACATTGCCCGCTTTCTTT. It specifies CSVDTLPAFF.

This clonotype showed up just a few times. The rearrangement uses TRBV7-8 and TRBJ1-1, with 9 bases lining up with TRBD1. V trimming: 5 bases; J trimming: 6 bases; junction bases outside the gene matches: 10. This CDR3 comprises 15 residues. Germline CDR1 SGHVS, CDR2 FQNEAQ. CDR3 coding DNA: TGTGCCAGCAGCCTTAGACAGGGGGTGATGCCTGAAGCTTTCTTT. It yields the protein CASSLRQGVMPEAFF.

There are many counts of this clonotype. The J gene is TRBJ1-4, the V gene TRBV28, with 7 bases lining up with TRBD1. Germline CDR1 MDHEN, CDR2 SYDVKM. The CDR3 contains 16 residues. The ends lost 5 bases at V and 5 bases at J; junction bases unmatched: 11. Here the CDR3 DNA reads TGTGCCAGCAGTGCCGGACAGGAAGCGAGAAATGAAAAACTGTTTTTT. This codes for CASSAGQEARNEKLFF.

The CDR3 sequence is CASSVKARGEQYF. DNA for the CDR3: TGTGCCAGCAGTGTCAAGGCGCGGGGGGAGCAGTACTTC. V is TRBV2 and J is TRBJ2-7; 7 bases align to TRBD2. Germline values: CDR1 SNHLY, CDR2 FYNNEI. J gave up 7 bases and V 4 bases, and 7 bases lay outside the gene matches. The CDR3 covers 13 residues.

V and J are TRBV20-1 and TRBJ2-7, with 11 bases matching TRBD1. The CDR3 extends over 17 amino acids. The germline V gene has CDR1 DFQATT and CDR2 SNEGSKA (reference sequence). After removal of 0 bases from V and 3 bases from J, the junction contained 10 bases not matched to a gene. The CDR3 loop reads CSARDEVWDRGGYEQYF. In DNA form, the CDR3 reads TGCAGTGCTAGAGATGAGGTTTGGGACAGGGGGGGCTACGAGCAGTACTTC.

This clonotype came up many times. The rearrangement joins TRBV6-1 to TRBJ1-1; 8 bases align to TRBD1. Looked up from germline, CDR1 is MNHNS and CDR2 is SASEGT. V shed 5 bases, J shed 4 bases, and the junction held 3 bases outside the gene matches. The CDR3 has 13 amino acids. The CDR3 is CASSQDRVTEAFF. The CDR3 DNA reads as TGTGCCAGCAGTCAGGACAGGGTCACTGAAGCTTTCTTT.

This clonotype was counted at least ten times. The rearrangement uses TRBV5-1 and TRBJ2-2; D is possibly TRBD2 (6 bases). Germline CDR1 is SGHRS and CDR2 is YFSETQ. V dropped 4 bases and J dropped 1 base, with 14 bases sitting between them. This CDR3 is built from 16 residues. CDR3 in DNA: TGCGCCAGCAGCCCGCCGGGGGTAGGGAACACCGGGGAGCTGTTTTTT. Translating gives CASSPPGVGNTGELFF.

In its sample, this clonotype was seen many times. The chain joins TRBV12-3 or TRBV12-4 to TRBJ2-5; 7 nucleotides match TRBD2. J was trimmed by 4 bases and V by 3 bases; bases with no gene match: 2. CDR3 length equals 13 residues. The CDR3 protein is CASSFRGVETQYF. In DNA form, the CDR3 reads TGTGCCAGCAGTTTTCGGGGGGTAGAGACCCAGTACTTC.